Shown below are 8 T cell receptor beta chains from a single sample sequenced in a study of shared clonotypes between healthy human individuals. Using immunoSEQ multiplex PCR, the repertoire was profiled, and TCRdb retains in-frame clones only, with some absent. The sample has more than 2,000,000 clones; 85% to 95% are singletons. Input material: naive CD4+ T cells from PBMCs. Stated subset: CD45RA+ positively selected. These receptors were obtained from a man younger than 35 in good health. Some clones in this sample may be carry-over from other donors' samples.

The chain is built from TRBV6-5 and TRBJ1-3; D is uncertain. Per the germline V gene, CDR1 is MNHEY and CDR2 is SVGAGI. V was trimmed by 5 bases and J by 7 bases, leaving 15 bases between them. This CDR3 region has 14 residues. The CDR3 DNA is TGTGCCAGCAGTCTCCAAGTAGCCGGGAACACCATATATTTT. This codes for CASSLQVAGNTIYF.

This chain uses TRBV29-1 with TRBJ1-2, with a possible D match to TRBD1 (6 bases). The CDR3 has 14 amino acids. Germline CDR1 SQVTM, CDR2 ANQGSEA. V dropped 5 bases and J dropped 3 bases, with 16 bases sitting between them. Here the CDR3 reads CSVHWPGADYGYTF. CDR3 DNA sequence: TGCAGCGTTCATTGGCCAGGGGCAGACTATGGCTACACCTTC.

The chain combines TRBV5-5 with TRBJ2-2; no reliable D call. The ends were cut back, 5 bases at V and 7 bases at J, with 6 bases in the middle. This CDR3 has 11 amino acids. The V gene's germline CDR1 is SGHKS and CDR2 YYEKEE (reference sequence). This CDR3 reads CASRVYGELFF. The CDR3 coding sequence is TGTGCCAGCAGGGTATACGGGGAGCTGTTTTTT. The whole variable domain, remainder taken from reference TRBV5-5 and TRBJ2-2, is DAGVTQSPTHLIKTRGQQVTLRCSPISGHKSVSWYQQVLGQGPQFIFQYYEKEERGRGNFPDRFSARQFPNYSSELNVNALLLGDSALYLCASRVYGELFFGEGSRLTVL.

The chain couples TRBV5-4 to TRBJ2-5; 11 positions match TRBD2. Germline CDR1 is SGHNT and CDR2 is YYREEE (reference sequence). The V segment lost 2 bases and the J segment 4 bases; nucleotides outside the gene matches: 10. The CDR3 is made up of 17 amino acids. This CDR3 is CASSFYRGLAGGETQYF. DNA for the CDR3: TGTGCCAGCAGCTTTTATCGGGGTCTAGCGGGAGGAGAGACCCAGTACTTC.

This chain uses TRBV6-1 with TRBJ1-5; D unclear. CDR1 MNHNS and CDR2 SASEGT come from the germline V gene. Trimming stripped 6 bases from V and 3 bases from J, with 12 bases between. The CDR3 runs to 14 residues. CDR3 DNA: TGTGCCAGCAGCCCCGAACACCTCAATCAGCCCCAGCATTTT. Translation: CASSPEHLNQPQHF.

V is TRBV28 and J is TRBJ2-2; D gene ambiguous. Trimming pared 4 bases from V and 1 base from J, leaving 10 bases between. The CDR3 extends over 15 amino acids. CDR1 and CDR2 (germline): MDHEN, SYDVKM. CDR3 nucleotide sequence: TGTGCCAGCAGTTCGGTGGGGTTGAACACCGGGGAGCTGTTTTTT. This sequence encodes CASSSVGLNTGELFF.

V is TRBV4-3 and J is TRBJ2-1; 16 nucleotides line up with TRBD2. Germline assignment: CDR1 LGHNA and CDR2 YSLEER. The J segment lost 5 bases and the V segment lost 1 base, leaving 14 bases of the junction unmatched. There are 21 residues in the CDR3. This CDR3 is CASSQVPRGLAGGPVHNEQFF. CDR3 bases: TGCGCCAGCAGCCAAGTACCCCGGGGACTAGCGGGAGGGCCGGTCCACAATGAGCAGTTCTTC.

This sequence joins TRBV11-2 and TRBJ1-2; possibly TRBD1 for D (5 bases). Germline loops: CDR1 SGHAT, CDR2 FQNNGV. V lost 5 bases to trimming and J lost 4 bases, with 17 bases between them. The CDR3 is 15 amino acids. The CDR3 region has the DNA TGTGCCAGCAGCCCCGATGGGACCTCATCCTATGGCTACACCTTC. Encoded protein: CASSPDGTSSYGYTF.